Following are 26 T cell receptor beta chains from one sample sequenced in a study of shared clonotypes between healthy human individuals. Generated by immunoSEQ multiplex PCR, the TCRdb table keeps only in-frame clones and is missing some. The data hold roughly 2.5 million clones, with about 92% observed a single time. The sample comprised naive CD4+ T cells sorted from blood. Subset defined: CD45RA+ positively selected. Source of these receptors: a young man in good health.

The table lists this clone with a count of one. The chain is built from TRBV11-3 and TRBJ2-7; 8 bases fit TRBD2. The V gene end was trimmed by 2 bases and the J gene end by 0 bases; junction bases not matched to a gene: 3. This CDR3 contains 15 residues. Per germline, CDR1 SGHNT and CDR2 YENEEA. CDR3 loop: CASSLRSGASYEQYF. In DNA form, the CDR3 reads TGTGCCAGCAGCTTACGTAGCGGGGCCTCCTACGAGCAGTACTTC. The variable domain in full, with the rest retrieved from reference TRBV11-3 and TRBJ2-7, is EAGVVQSPRYKIIEKKQPVAFWCNPISGHNTLYWYLQNLGQGPELLIRYENEEAVDDSQLPKDRFSAERLKGVDSTLKIQPAELGDSAVYLCASSLRSGASYEQYFGPGTRLTVT.

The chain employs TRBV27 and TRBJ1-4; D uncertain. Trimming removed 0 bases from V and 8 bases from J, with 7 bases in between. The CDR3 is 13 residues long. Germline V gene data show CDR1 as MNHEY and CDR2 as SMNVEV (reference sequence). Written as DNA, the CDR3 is TGTGCCAGCAGTTTATCTGCACCCGAAAAACTGTTTTTT. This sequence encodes CASSLSAPEKLFF.

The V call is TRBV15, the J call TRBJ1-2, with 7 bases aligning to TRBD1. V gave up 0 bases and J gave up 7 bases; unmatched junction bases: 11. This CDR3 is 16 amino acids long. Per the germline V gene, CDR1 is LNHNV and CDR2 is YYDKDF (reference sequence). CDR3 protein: CATSRDPGEGAGGYTF. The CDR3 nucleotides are TGTGCCACCAGCAGAGATCCCGGAGAGGGGGCTGGTGGCTACACCTTC. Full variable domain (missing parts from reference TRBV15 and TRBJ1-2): DAMVIQNPRYQVTQFGKPVTLSCSQTLNHNVMYWYQQKSSQAPKLLFHYYDKDFNNEADTPDNFQSRRPNTSFCFLDIRSPGLGDTAMYLCATSRDPGEGAGGYTFGSGTRLTVV.

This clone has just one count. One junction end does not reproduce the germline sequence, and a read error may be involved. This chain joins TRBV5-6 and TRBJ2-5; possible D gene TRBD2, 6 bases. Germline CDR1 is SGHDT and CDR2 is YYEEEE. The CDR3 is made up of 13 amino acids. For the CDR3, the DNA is TGTGCCAGCAGCTTGATCGTTACGGGAGCCACGGACTTC. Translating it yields CASSLIVTGATDF.

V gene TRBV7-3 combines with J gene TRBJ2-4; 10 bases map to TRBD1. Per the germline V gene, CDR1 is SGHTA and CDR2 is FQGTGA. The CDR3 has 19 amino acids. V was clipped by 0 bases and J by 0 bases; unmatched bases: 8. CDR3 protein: CASSLTGTGAFGAKNIQYF. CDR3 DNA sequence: TGTGCCAGCAGCTTAACTGGGACAGGGGCTTTCGGAGCCAAAAACATTCAGTACTTC.

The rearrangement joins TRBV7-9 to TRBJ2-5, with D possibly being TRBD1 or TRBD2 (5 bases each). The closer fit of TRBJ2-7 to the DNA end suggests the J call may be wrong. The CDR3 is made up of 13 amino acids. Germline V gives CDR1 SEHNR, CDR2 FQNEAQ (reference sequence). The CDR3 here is CATKGVGAYEQYF. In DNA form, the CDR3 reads TGTGCCACCAAAGGGGTCGGGGCCTACGAGCAGTACTTC.

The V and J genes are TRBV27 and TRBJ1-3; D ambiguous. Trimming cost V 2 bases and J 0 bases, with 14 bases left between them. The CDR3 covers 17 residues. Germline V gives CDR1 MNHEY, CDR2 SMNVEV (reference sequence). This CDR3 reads CASSLGPGIPSGNTIYF. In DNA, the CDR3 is TGTGCCAGCAGTTTAGGTCCGGGGATCCCCTCTGGAAACACCATATATTTT.

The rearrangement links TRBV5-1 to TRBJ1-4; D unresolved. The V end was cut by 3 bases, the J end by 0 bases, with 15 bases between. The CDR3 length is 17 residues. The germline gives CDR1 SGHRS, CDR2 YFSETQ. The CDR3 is CASSSQTGFATNEKLFF. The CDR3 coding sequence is TGCGCCAGCAGCTCTCAGACGGGATTTGCAACTAATGAAAAACTGTTTTTT. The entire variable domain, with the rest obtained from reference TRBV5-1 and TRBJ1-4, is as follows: KAGVTQTPRYLIKTRGQQVTLSCSPISGHRSVSWYQQTPGQGLQFLFEYFSETQRNKGNFPGRFSGRQFSNSRSEMNVSTLELGDSALYLCASSSQTGFATNEKLFFGSGTQLSVL.

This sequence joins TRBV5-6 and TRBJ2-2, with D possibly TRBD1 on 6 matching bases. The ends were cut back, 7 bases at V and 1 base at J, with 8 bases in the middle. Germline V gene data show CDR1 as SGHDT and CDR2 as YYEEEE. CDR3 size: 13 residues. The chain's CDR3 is CASSRGNTGELFF. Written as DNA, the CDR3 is TGTGCCAGCTCCAGGGGGAACACCGGGGAGCTGTTTTTT.

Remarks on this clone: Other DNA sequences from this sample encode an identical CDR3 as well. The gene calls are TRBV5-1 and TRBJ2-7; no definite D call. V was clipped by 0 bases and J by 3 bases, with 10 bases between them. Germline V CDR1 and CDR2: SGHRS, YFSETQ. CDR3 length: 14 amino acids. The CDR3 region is CASSLEAGGYEQYF. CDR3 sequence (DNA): TGCGCCAGCAGCTTGGAGGCAGGTGGCTACGAGCAGTACTTC.

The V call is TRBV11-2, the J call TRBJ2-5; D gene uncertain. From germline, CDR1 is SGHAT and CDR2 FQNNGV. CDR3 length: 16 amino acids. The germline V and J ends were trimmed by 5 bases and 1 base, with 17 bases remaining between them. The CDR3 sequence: CASSPRPADGQETQYF. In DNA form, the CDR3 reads TGTGCCAGCAGCCCCCGACCGGCCGACGGCCAAGAGACCCAGTACTTC.

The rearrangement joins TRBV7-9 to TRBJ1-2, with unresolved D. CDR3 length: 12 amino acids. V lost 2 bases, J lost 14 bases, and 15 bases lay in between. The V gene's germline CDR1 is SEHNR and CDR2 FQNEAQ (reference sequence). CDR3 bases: TGTGCCAGCAGCTTATTAAAAGGAGGTTGGACCTTC. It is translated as CASSLLKGGWTF. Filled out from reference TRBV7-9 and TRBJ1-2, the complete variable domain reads DTGVSQNPRHKITKRGQNVTFRCDPISEHNRLYWYRQTLGQGPEFLTYFQNEAQLEKSRLLSDRFSAERPKGSFSTLEIQRTEQGDSAMYLCASSLLKGGWTFGSGTRLTVV.

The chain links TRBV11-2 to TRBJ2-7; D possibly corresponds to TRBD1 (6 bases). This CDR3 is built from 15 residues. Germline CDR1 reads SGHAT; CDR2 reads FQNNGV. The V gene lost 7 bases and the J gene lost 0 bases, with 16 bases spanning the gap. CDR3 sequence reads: CASTPRGDISYEQYF. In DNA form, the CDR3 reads TGTGCCAGCACCCCTCGTGGGGACATCTCCTACGAGCAGTACTTC.

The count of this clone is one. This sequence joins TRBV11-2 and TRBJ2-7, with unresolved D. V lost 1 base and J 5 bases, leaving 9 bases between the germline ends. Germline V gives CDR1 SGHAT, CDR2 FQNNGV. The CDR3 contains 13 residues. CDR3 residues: CASSLGGSHEQYF. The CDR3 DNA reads TGTGCCAGCAGCTTAGGAGGTTCGCACGAGCAGTACTTC.

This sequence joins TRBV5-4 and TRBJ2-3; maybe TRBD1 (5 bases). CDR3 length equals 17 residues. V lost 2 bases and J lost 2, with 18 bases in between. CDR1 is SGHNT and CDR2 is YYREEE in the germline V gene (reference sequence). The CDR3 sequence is CASSLPPLGANTDTQYF. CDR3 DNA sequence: TGTGCCAGCAGCTTACCACCTTTAGGGGCTAACACAGATACGCAGTATTTT.

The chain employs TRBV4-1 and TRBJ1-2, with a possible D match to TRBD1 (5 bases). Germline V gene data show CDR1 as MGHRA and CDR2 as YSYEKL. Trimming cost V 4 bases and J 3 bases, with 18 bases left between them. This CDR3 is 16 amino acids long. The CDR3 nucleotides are TGCGCCAGCAGCCTCAACCTGGACACCGCTTACTATGGCTACACCTTC. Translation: CASSLNLDTAYYGYTF.

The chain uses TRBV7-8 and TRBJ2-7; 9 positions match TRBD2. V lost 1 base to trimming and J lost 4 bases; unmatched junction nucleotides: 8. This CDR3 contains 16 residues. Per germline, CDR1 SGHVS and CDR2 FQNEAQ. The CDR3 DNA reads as TGTGCCAGCAGCTTAGGATGGCGGGAGGGCCCATACGAGCAGTACTTC. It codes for CASSLGWREGPYEQYF.

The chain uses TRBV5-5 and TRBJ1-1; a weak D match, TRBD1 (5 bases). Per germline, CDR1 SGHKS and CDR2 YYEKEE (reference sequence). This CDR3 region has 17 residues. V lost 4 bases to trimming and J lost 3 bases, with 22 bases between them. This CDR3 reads CASSKSVNRRGDTEAFF. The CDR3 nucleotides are TGTGCCAGCAGCAAAAGCGTTAACAGGAGAGGGGACACTGAAGCTTTCTTT.

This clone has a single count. CDR3 sequence reads: CASSNKQGYQPQHF. CDR3 coding DNA: TGTGCCAGCAGTAATAAACAGGGGTATCAGCCCCAGCATTTT. V gene TRBV6-1 combines with J gene TRBJ1-5, with TRBD1 identical over 7 bases. Germline CDR1 is MNHNS and CDR2 is SASEGT. V was pared by 5 bases and J by 5 bases, with 6 bases of the junction left unmatched. The CDR3 length is 14 residues.

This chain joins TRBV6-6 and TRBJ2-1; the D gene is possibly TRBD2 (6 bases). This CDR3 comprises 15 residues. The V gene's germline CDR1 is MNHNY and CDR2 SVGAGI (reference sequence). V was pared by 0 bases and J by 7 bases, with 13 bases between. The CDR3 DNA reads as TGTGCCAGCAGTTACTCGGGGGGTTTGGAGAATGAGCAGTTCTTC. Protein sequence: CASSYSGGLENEQFF.

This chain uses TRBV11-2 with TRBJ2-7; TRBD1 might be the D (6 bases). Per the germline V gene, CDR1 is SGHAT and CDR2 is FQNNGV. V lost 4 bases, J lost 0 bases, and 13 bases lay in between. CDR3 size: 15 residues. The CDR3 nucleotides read TGTGCCAGCAGCTCGTGGACAGAGAGCTCCTACGAGCAGTACTTC. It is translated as CASSSWTESSYEQYF.

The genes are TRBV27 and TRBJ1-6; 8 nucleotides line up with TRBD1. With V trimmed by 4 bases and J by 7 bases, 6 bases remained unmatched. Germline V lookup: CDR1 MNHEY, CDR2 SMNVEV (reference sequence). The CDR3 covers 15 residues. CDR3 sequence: CASSSGGQANSPLHF. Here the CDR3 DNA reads TGTGCCAGCAGTTCAGGGGGACAGGCCAATTCACCCCTCCACTTT.

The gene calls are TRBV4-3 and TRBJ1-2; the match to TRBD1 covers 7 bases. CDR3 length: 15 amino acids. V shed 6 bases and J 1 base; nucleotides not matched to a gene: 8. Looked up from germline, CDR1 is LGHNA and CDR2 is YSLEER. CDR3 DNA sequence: TGCGCCAGCAGTCGTTACAGGGGTGTTAACTATGGCTACACCTTC. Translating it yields CASSRYRGVNYGYTF.

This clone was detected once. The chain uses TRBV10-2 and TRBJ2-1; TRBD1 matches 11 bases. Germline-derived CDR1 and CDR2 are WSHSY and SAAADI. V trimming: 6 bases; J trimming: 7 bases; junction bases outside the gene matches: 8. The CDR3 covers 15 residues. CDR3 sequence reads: CASRDTGQGGNEQFF. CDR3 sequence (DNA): TGCGCCAGCAGGGATACGGGACAGGGGGGGAATGAGCAGTTCTTC.

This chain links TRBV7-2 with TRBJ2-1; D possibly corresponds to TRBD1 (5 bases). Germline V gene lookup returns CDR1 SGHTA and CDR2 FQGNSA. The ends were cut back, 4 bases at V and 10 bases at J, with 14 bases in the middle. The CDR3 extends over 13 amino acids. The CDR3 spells CASSSTRWTEQFF. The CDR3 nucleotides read TGTGCCAGCAGCTCCACGCGGTGGACAGAGCAGTTCTTC.

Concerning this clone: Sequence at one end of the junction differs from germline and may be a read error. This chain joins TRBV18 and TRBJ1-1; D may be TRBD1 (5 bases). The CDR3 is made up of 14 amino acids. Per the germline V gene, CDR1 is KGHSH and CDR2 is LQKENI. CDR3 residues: CASSFGQAEEGCTF. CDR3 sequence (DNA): TGTGCCAGCTCATTCGGACAAGCAGAGGAGGGGTGTACCTTT.